Here is one TCR beta chain with its context. This sample was taken from a study of T cell responses to AZD1222 COVID-19 vaccine. TCRdb's table, derived via immunoSEQ multiplex PCR, lists solely in-frame clones and lacks some. Of more than 250,000 clones listed, approximately 93% are singletons. Germline loops: CDR1 LGHDT, CDR2 YNNKEL (reference sequence). The CDR3 runs to 15 residues. Trimming cost V 6 bases and J 1 base; bases outside gene matches: 4. The sequenced sample was peripheral blood, obtained on day 0 of AZD1222 vaccination. The rearrangement links TRBV3-1 (or the pseudogene TRBV3-2) to TRBJ2-1; 9 bases match TRBD2. This clonotype was obtained from an adult in good health. The CDR3 DNA reads as TGTGCCAGCAGTCGGGCGGGGGGGTCCTACAATGAGCAGTTCTTC. Translating it yields CASSRAGGSYNEQFF.